This T cell receptor beta chain comes out of a study of blood T cell repertoires in COVID-19. The wider study: The analysed material was cDNA or gDNA that came from T cells, B-cell-depleted T cells, or PBMCs.

Libraries were prepared by immunoSEQ multiplex PCR; TCRdb keeps only in-frame clonotypes and omits some of them. The sample carries about 270,000 clones, more than 65% recorded once. This TCR was recovered from a woman younger than 30 with acute or convalescent COVID-19. Sequencing was carried out using peripheral blood.

The CDR3 DNA follows: TGTGCCAGTAGTATTATTCAGGGCGCTTACGAGCAGTACTTC. It translates to CASSIIQGAYEQYF. The chain recombines TRBV19 with TRBJ2-7, with a possible D match to TRBD1 (5 bases). This CDR3 is 14 amino acids long. In germline, CDR1 is LNHDA, CDR2 SQIVND (reference sequence). Trimming cost V 3 bases and J 4 bases, with 13 bases left between them.